One T cell receptor (beta chain) is described in this entry. Its specificity is not known. Trimming removed 4 bases from V and 5 bases from J, with 18 bases in between. Germline CDR1 reads PRHDT; CDR2 reads FYEKMQ (reference sequence). This CDR3 has 16 residues. This sample was included in a study of long-term antiretroviral therapy in people with HIV. Overall study results and limits: Comparison with controls showed narrower CDR3 length ranges in HIV repertoires. Once patients were on ART, diversity went higher but still fell short of transplant donor controls. Pre-ART-expanded clones dominated the repertoire at all time points.

This was the immunoSEQ v3.0 assay at survey level. A target of roughly 40,000-55,000 T-cell genomes per sample was set for sequencing. Profiled with immunoSEQ multiplex PCR; TCRdb holds only in-frame clones, not every one. This table holds approximately 25,000 clones, around 83% found once. The chain joins TRBV13 to TRBJ2-1; D ambiguous. The source material was unsorted PBMCs, sampled 3 years after starting antiretroviral therapy. This receptor was taken from a man aged 45-65 years with HIV. The CDR3 nucleotides read TGTGCCAGCAGCTCAAGGCGTGGCTTTGGGGACAATGAGCAGTTCTTC. Translated: CASSSRRGFGDNEQFF.